One sample yielded the 13 T cell receptor beta chains listed below, sequenced in a study of blood T cell repertoires in COVID-19. Assay used: immunoSEQ multiplex PCR; TCRdb lists only in-frame clones, some missing. Of 200,000 to 250,000 clones listed, about 87% are singletons. The sequencing sample was made of peripheral blood. These receptors were collected from a woman between 70 and 85 years old with active or convalescent COVID-19.

V is TRBV19 and J is TRBJ2-1; a possible D gene is TRBD1 (6 bases). Germline assignment: CDR1 LNHDA and CDR2 SQIVND (reference sequence). Trimming left V 5 bases short and J 9 bases short, with 14 bases between. The CDR3 is 13 amino acids. CDR3 residues: CASSVYREGEQFF. In nucleotides, the CDR3 is TGTGCCAGTAGTGTTTACAGGGAAGGTGAGCAGTTCTTC.

A note on this clone: The sample carries other DNA sequences with the same CDR3. The chain is built from TRBV7-2 and TRBJ1-5, with D perhaps matching TRBD1 (5 bases). Between the trimmed V and J ends, which lost 4 bases and 4 bases, there was a span of 8 bases. This CDR3 has 13 amino acids. Germline CDR1 and CDR2: SGHTA and FQGNSA. CDR3 protein: CASSSQGNQPQHF. CDR3 nucleotide sequence: TGTGCCAGCAGCTCCCAGGGTAATCAGCCCCAGCATTTT.

The J gene is TRBJ1-5, the V gene TRBV6-5; no firm D call. The CDR3 spans 14 residues. CDR1 is MNHEY and CDR2 is SVGAGI in the germline V gene. With 6 bases removed from V and 7 bases from J, the gap between germline ends came to 16 bases. CDR3 protein: CASRLPGVGQPQHF. The CDR3 DNA reads as TGTGCCAGCAGACTACCCGGGGTTGGCCAGCCCCAGCATTTT.

This chain links TRBV21-1 with TRBJ2-7; TRBD1, the D gene given by the table, was not confirmed from the DNA. TRBV21-1 is flagged as a pseudogene. This CDR3 contains 14 residues. CDR3 sequence (DNA): TGTGCCAGCAGCAGGGACAGGGTAACCTACGAGCAGTACTTC. Translating it yields CASSRDRVTYEQYF.

The V call is TRBV27, the J call TRBJ2-6; 7 bases agree with TRBD1. Unmatched junction bases numbered 9, after V lost 4 bases and J lost 0 bases. CDR1 and CDR2 from the germline V gene are MNHEY and SMNVEV (reference sequence). The CDR3 sequence is 18 residues long. The CDR3 loop reads CASSSVTGMGSGANVLTF. In DNA form, the CDR3 reads TGTGCCAGCAGTTCCGTGACAGGGATGGGCTCTGGGGCCAACGTCCTGACTTTC.

This chain links TRBV27 with TRBJ1-1; D possibly corresponds to TRBD1 (5 bases). The CDR3 covers 16 residues. V gave up 2 bases and J gave up 1 base, with 14 bases separating them. CDR1 is MNHEY and CDR2 is SMNVEV in the germline V gene (reference sequence). The CDR3: CASSLKTGLSNTEAFF. The DNA of the CDR3 is TGTGCCAGCAGTTTAAAGACGGGACTTTCGAACACTGAAGCTTTCTTT.

The V call is TRBV24-1, the J call TRBJ1-3; 10 bases are shared with TRBD1. The CDR3 consists of 16 residues. The V gene's germline CDR1 is KGHDR and CDR2 SFDVKD. J lost 4 bases, V lost 4 bases, and 6 bases had no gene match. CDR3 sequence (DNA): TGTGCCACCAGTGACCCGGGACAGGGGTACGGAAACACCATATATTTT. Amino acids: CATSDPGQGYGNTIYF.

The rearrangement joins TRBV12-5 to TRBJ2-7; 7 bases map to TRBD1. There are 15 residues in the CDR3. Germline CDR1 LGHNT, CDR2 FRNRAP. The V gene end was trimmed by 5 bases and the J gene end by 1 base; junction bases not matched to a gene: 8. CDR3 loop: CASGGRGTVSYEQYF. For the CDR3, the DNA is TGTGCTAGTGGTGGTCGAGGGACAGTTTCCTACGAGCAGTACTTC.

V is TRBV11-2 and J is TRBJ2-7, with a tentative D call TRBD1 (6 bases). CDR3 length equals 13 residues. Germline V gene lookup returns CDR1 SGHAT and CDR2 FQNNGV. Trimming pared 1 base from V and 7 bases from J, leaving 11 bases between. For the CDR3, the DNA is TGTGCCAGCAGCTTAGGAGCTACAGGGGAGCAGTACTTC. The encoded protein is CASSLGATGEQYF.

V and J are TRBV12-5 and TRBJ2-7; 8 nucleotides line up with TRBD1. There are 17 residues in the CDR3. Looked up from germline, CDR1 is LGHNT and CDR2 is FRNRAP. J was trimmed by 0 bases and V by 1 base; bases with no gene match: 8. CDR3 residues: CASGLGAGTGASYEQYF. As DNA, the CDR3 is TGTGCTAGTGGTTTGGGGGCCGGGACAGGAGCCTCCTACGAGCAGTACTTC. Looking up the rest from reference TRBV12-5 and TRBJ2-7 gives the full variable domain: DARVTQTPRHKVTEMGQEVTMRCQPILGHNTVFWYRQTMMQGLELLAYFRNRAPLDDSGMPKDRFSAEMPDATLATLKIQPSEPRDSAVYFCASGLGAGTGASYEQYFGPGTRLTVT.

This chain joins TRBV18 and TRBJ1-1; D uncertain. V shed 2 bases and J shed 4 bases, with 11 bases lying between them. The CDR3 has 14 amino acids. Germline lookup yields CDR1 KGHSH and CDR2 LQKENI. Written as DNA, the CDR3 is TGTGCCAGCTCACCAGGCGGGAAGGGCACTGAAGCTTTCTTT. This gives the protein CASSPGGKGTEAFF.

The chain couples TRBV4-3 to TRBJ1-4; weak D call: TRBD1 (6 bases). Germline assignment: CDR1 LGHNA and CDR2 YSLEER. V lost 0 bases and J lost 5, with 13 bases in between. The CDR3 is made up of 16 amino acids. CDR3: CASSQDLRGGNEKLFF. CDR3 nucleotides: TGCGCCAGCAGCCAAGATCTCAGGGGCGGGAATGAAAAACTGTTTTTT.

This clone has only one observation. The V and J genes are TRBV6-6 and TRBJ2-3, with a possible D match to TRBD2 (7 bases). The CDR3 has 16 amino acids. Per the germline V gene, CDR1 is MNHNY and CDR2 is SVGAGI (reference sequence). V gave up 2 bases and J gave up 6 bases, with 18 bases separating them. The CDR3 DNA reads TGTGCCAGCAGTTACGGGTCGGGGGGCCCCCCGGATACGCAGTATTTT. As protein: CASSYGSGGPPDTQYF.